Shown below are 20 T cell receptor beta chains from a single sample sequenced in a study of T cells in Graves' hyperthyroidism and ophthalmopathy. There were TCR beta CDR3 regions amplified from RNA transcripts. First-round RT-PCR with HTBI primers amplified the TCR CDR3 region. TCRdb itself ran the multiplex PCR reads through MiXCR, one entry per CDR3 protein. This table holds a few hundred thousand distinct CDR3 sequences, about 19% found once. The sequenced sample consisted of blood. All receptors come from a woman aged 18-29 years with Graves' hyperthyroidism.

This clonotype occurred many times. J is TRBJ1-2 and V is TRBV19, with D perhaps matching TRBD1 (5 bases). There are 12 residues in the CDR3. Trimming shortened V by 11 bases and J by 2 bases, and 12 bases separated the two germline ends. Germline V gene sequence: CDR1 LNHDA, CDR2 SQIVND (reference sequence). The CDR3 sequence: CAADSANYGYTF. As DNA, the CDR3 is TGTGCCGCCGACAGCGCAAACTATGGCTACACCTTC.

This clonotype was counted many times. The chain carries TRBV20-1 and TRBJ1-2; D is undetermined. Germline CDR1 DFQATT, CDR2 SNEGSKA (reference sequence). V lost 3 bases, J lost 7 bases, and 18 bases lay in between. The length of the CDR3 is 14 residues. DNA of the CDR3: TGCAGTGCTAGTATTGGAGGGCCCCGGCGTGGCTACACCTTC. It codes for CSASIGGPRRGYTF.

Many counts were recorded for this clonotype. The gene calls are TRBV11-2 and TRBJ2-2; the match to TRBD2 covers 16 bases. J was trimmed by 1 base and V by 5 bases; bases with no gene match: 4. Germline-derived CDR1 and CDR2 are SGHAT and FQNNGV. CDR3 size: 18 residues. CDR3 protein: CASSPGLAGGENTGELFF. The CDR3 DNA reads TGTGCCAGCAGCCCGGGACTAGCGGGGGGGGAGAACACCGGGGAGCTGTTTTTT.

This clonotype was found many times. The V call is TRBV20-1, the J call TRBJ1-1; D remains ambiguous. Germline CDR1 DFQATT, CDR2 SNEGSKA (reference sequence). This CDR3 is 13 amino acids long. The CDR3 is CRASGVDNTEAFF. The CDR3 bases are TGCAGGGCGAGTGGGGTTGACAACACTGAAGCTTTCTTT.

This sequence joins TRBV30 and TRBJ2-7; tentatively, D is TRBD1 (6 bases). With 6 bases removed from V and 4 bases from J, the gap between germline ends came to 16 bases. Germline assignment: CDR1 GTSNPN and CDR2 SVGIG (reference sequence). The CDR3 loop spans 13 amino acids. CDR3 sequence reads: CACYRDTPYEQYF. DNA for the CDR3: TGTGCCTGCTACCGGGACACCCCGTACGAGCAGTACTTC.

Many counts were recorded for this clonotype. The chain links TRBV7-2 to TRBJ1-1, with D possibly being TRBD1 (5 bases). V shed 2 bases and J shed 11 bases, with 24 bases lying between them. CDR3 size: 16 residues. From germline, CDR1 is SGHTA and CDR2 FQGNSA. The CDR3 reads CASSLPGRQSRTGAFF. The CDR3, as DNA: TGTGCCAGCAGCTTACCGGGACGGCAATCCCGTACCGGGGCTTTCTTT.

This clonotype has more than one count but fewer than ten. This chain connects TRBV27 to TRBJ2-4; TRBD2 might be the D (5 bases). Deletions cut 7 bases from V and 1 base from J, with 17 bases between. CDR1 and CDR2 from the germline V gene are MNHEY and SMNVEV (reference sequence). CDR3 size: 16 residues. The CDR3 nucleotides read TGTGCCAGCAAGCCCCTTGGACTGGCGGCCAAAAACATTCAGTACTTC. It encodes CASKPLGLAAKNIQYF.

This clonotype came up many times. V usage is TRBV6-2 or TRBV6-3 and J usage is TRBJ1-1, with D possibly being TRBD1 (5 bases). Deletions cut 0 bases from V and 4 bases from J, with 9 bases between. CDR3 size: 14 residues. Germline loops: CDR1 MNHEY, CDR2 SVGEGT. CDR3 protein: CASSYSGARTEAFF. As DNA, the CDR3 is TGTGCCAGCAGTTACTCCGGGGCCCGCACTGAAGCTTTCTTT.

This clonotype was seen many times. CDR3 DNA: TGTGCCAGCAGTGAAGCGGGGACCGATACGCAGTATTTT. It is translated as CASSEAGTDTQYF. This chain connects TRBV6-1 to TRBJ2-3; D may correspond to TRBD1 or TRBD2 (5 bases each). The CDR3 has 13 amino acids. The germline V and J ends were trimmed by 0 bases and 6 bases, with 7 bases remaining between them. From germline, CDR1 is MNHNS and CDR2 SASEGT.

The DNA of the CDR3 is TGTGCCAGCAGTTCGATTCTTGGGACAGGGGAAGAGGATGAGCAGTTCTTC. Translation: CASSSILGTGEEDEQFF. The chain couples TRBV27 to TRBJ2-1, with 10 bases fitting TRBD1. The CDR3 has 17 amino acids. Germline-derived CDR1 and CDR2 are MNHEY and SMNVEV (reference sequence). V was clipped by 4 bases and J by 8 bases; unmatched bases: 14.

In its sample, this clonotype was seen many times. This rearrangement joins TRBV4-1 to TRBJ1-1; D may be TRBD1 (6 bases). The CDR3 loop spans 13 amino acids. V lost 1 base and J lost 11, with 14 bases in between. Looked up from germline, CDR1 is MGHRA and CDR2 is YSYEKL. The CDR3, as DNA: TGCGCCAGCAGCCAAGTCGGAGGGGGATCGGCTTTCTTT. Its translation is CASSQVGGGSAFF.

This clonotype occurred many times. The chain carries TRBV6-5 and TRBJ1-1, with D unresolved. Germline CDR1 is MNHEY and CDR2 is SVGAGI. The V gene lost 0 bases and the J gene lost 4 bases, with 9 bases spanning the gap. The CDR3 extends over 14 amino acids. CDR3 protein: CASSYSSWATEAFF. DNA of the CDR3: TGTGCCAGCAGTTACTCGAGCTGGGCCACTGAAGCTTTCTTT.

This clonotype has at least ten counts. The final CDR3 position lacks the conserved phenylalanine or tryptophan, pointing to a likely read error. The V and J genes are TRBV6-2 or TRBV6-3 and TRBJ2-7; 9 bases align to TRBD2. The CDR3 covers 19 residues. V lost 0 bases to trimming and J lost 3 bases; unmatched junction nucleotides: 15. Per germline, CDR1 MNHEY and CDR2 SVGEGT. The DNA for the CDR3 is TGTGCCAGCAGTTACTCGACGAGGAAGCGGGGGGTCCCTCGCTACGAGCAGTACTCC. Residues: CASSYSTRKRGVPRYEQYS.

This clonotype has at least ten counts. This chain connects TRBV6-1 to TRBJ2-6; tentative D call: TRBD2 (5 bases). Trimming stripped 6 bases from V and 1 base from J, with 7 bases between. CDR1 is MNHNS, CDR2 SASEGT, per germline. This CDR3 has 14 residues. The CDR3 here is CASREVSGANVLTF. The CDR3 DNA sequence: TGTGCCAGCAGGGAGGTATCTGGGGCCAACGTCCTGACTTTC.

The table lists this clonotype with many counts. CDR3 sequence: CASTPGGVSNQPQHF. The DNA of the CDR3 is TGTGCCAGCACCCCCGGGGGGGTTAGCAATCAGCCCCAGCATTTT. This chain links TRBV12-3 or TRBV12-4 with TRBJ1-5; D might be TRBD1 (5 bases). Trimming removed 7 bases from V and 0 bases from J, with 13 bases in between. CDR3 length: 15 residues.

This clonotype was observed a handful of times. This chain uses TRBV9 with TRBJ2-3; D might be TRBD1 (5 bases). Trimming removed 4 bases at V and 3 bases at J, with 15 bases between. There are 15 residues in the CDR3. CDR1 is SGDLS and CDR2 is YYNGEE in the germline V gene. The CDR3, as DNA: TGTGCCAGCAGCCCATCAGGGTGGGGAACAGATACGCAGTATTTT. Translation gives CASSPSGWGTDTQYF.

Many counts were recorded for this clonotype. The rearrangement links TRBV5-1 to TRBJ1-1; TRBD1 might be the D (5 bases). The CDR3 has 13 residues. The V gene's germline CDR1 is SGHRS and CDR2 YFSETQ. Between the trimmed V and J ends, which lost 8 bases and 1 base, there was a span of 12 bases. CDR3 nucleotide sequence: TGCGCCAGTTCACGGACACAGAACACTGAAGCTTTCTTT. Protein product: CASSRTQNTEAFF.

The genes are TRBV5-1 and TRBJ1-3; TRBD1 is a possible D gene (5 bases). The CDR3 covers 15 residues. The V gene lost 2 bases and the J gene lost 4 bases, with 13 bases spanning the gap. Germline loops: CDR1 SGHRS, CDR2 YFSETQ. CDR3 protein: CASSFSPGTGNTIYF. Written as DNA, the CDR3 is TGCGCCAGCAGCTTTAGTCCAGGGACGGGAAACACCATATATTTT.

This clonotype was observed at least ten times. V and J are TRBV29-1 and TRBJ1-1, with 7 bases matching TRBD1. Germline CDR1 is SQVTM and CDR2 is ANQGSEA. The CDR3 has 15 amino acids. V shed 3 bases, J shed 3 bases, and the junction held 10 bases outside the gene matches. CDR3 residues: CSVEQRGRVDTEAFF. The CDR3 region has the DNA TGCAGCGTTGAGCAAAGGGGGCGGGTGGACACTGAAGCTTTCTTT.

This clonotype was observed a few times. The chain uses TRBV2 and TRBJ2-2; 8 nucleotides line up with TRBD2. Trimming took 3 bases from V and 1 from J; bases not matched to a gene: 1. This CDR3 is 15 amino acids long. The V gene's germline CDR1 is SNHLY and CDR2 FYNNEI. The CDR3 sequence is CASSETSVNTGELFF. The CDR3 coding sequence is TGTGCCAGCAGTGAGACTAGCGTGAACACCGGGGAGCTGTTTTTT.